The 10 T cell receptor beta chains below come from one sample, sequenced in a study of blood T cell repertoires in COVID-19. The protocol was immunoSEQ multiplex PCR, while the TCRdb copy is restricted to in-frame clones and leaves out a portion. The sample contains 210,000 or so clones, approximately 84% of which appear only once. Source material: peripheral blood. The receptors were sampled from a man aged 50-59 years with acute or convalescent COVID-19.

The chain couples TRBV12-3 or TRBV12-4 to TRBJ1-2; no reliable D call. V gave up 1 base and J gave up 1 base, with 4 bases separating them. This CDR3 is built from 13 residues. CDR3 in amino acids: CASSLGLNYGYTF. Here the CDR3 DNA reads TGTGCCAGCAGTTTAGGACTTAACTATGGCTACACCTTC.

The chain couples TRBV7-8 to TRBJ1-6, with 7 bases matching TRBD1. V lost 5 bases to trimming and J lost 0 bases; unmatched junction nucleotides: 7. Germline V gene sequence: CDR1 SGHVS, CDR2 FQNEAQ. This CDR3 contains 17 residues. CDR3 sequence: CASSDPDRSSYNSPLHF. CDR3 coding DNA: TGTGCCAGCAGCGACCCGGACAGGAGCTCCTATAATTCACCCCTCCACTTT. Supplemented by reference TRBV7-8 and TRBJ1-6, the full variable domain reads GAGVSQSPRYKVAKRGQDVALRCDPISGHVSLFWYQQALGQGPEFLTYFQNEAQLDKSGLPSDRFFAERPEGSVSTLKIQRTQQEDSAVYLCASSDPDRSSYNSPLHFGNGTRLTVT.

The chain couples TRBV19 to TRBJ1-2; 8 bases are shared with TRBD1. This CDR3 spans 15 amino acids. V lost 7 bases to trimming and J lost 3 bases; unmatched junction nucleotides: 10. Germline CDR1 LNHDA, CDR2 SQIVND (reference sequence). This CDR3 is CASKRDRTEDYGYTF. DNA for the CDR3: TGTGCCAGTAAACGGGACAGGACCGAGGACTATGGCTACACCTTC.

The gene calls are TRBV5-6 and TRBJ1-6; D not certain. Germline loops: CDR1 SGHDT, CDR2 YYEEEE. The CDR3 is 12 amino acids. The V and J ends lost 7 bases and 4 bases respectively, with 6 bases between them. The DNA of the CDR3 is TGTGCCAGCGGGCAGTATAATTCACCCCTCCACTTT. As protein: CASGQYNSPLHF.

This chain uses TRBV18 with TRBJ2-1, with 10 bases lining up with TRBD1. Germline CDR1 and CDR2: KGHSH and LQKENI. The CDR3 is 15 residues long. The trim removed 4 bases at V and 3 bases at J, leaving 3 bases unmatched. The CDR3 sequence is CASSLGTGVYNEQFF. The DNA for the CDR3 is TGTGCCAGCTCACTGGGGACAGGGGTCTACAATGAGCAGTTCTTC.

This sequence joins TRBV4-1 and TRBJ1-6; D ambiguous. This CDR3 contains 17 residues. V gave up 0 bases and J gave up 6 bases, with 15 bases separating them. The germline CDR1 and CDR2 sequences are MGHRA and YSYEKL. Here the CDR3 DNA reads TGCGCCAGCAGCCAAGAAGATCGTCGGGGAGGTAATTCACCCCTCCACTTT. Translated, it gives CASSQEDRRGGNSPLHF.

J is TRBJ2-3 and V is TRBV5-1; 12 nucleotides agree with TRBD2. There are 16 residues in the CDR3. Germline CDR1 and CDR2: SGHRS and YFSETQ. Unmatched junction bases numbered 6, after V lost 6 bases and J lost 1 base. The CDR3 reads CASISGTSGRTDTQYF. DNA for the CDR3: TGCGCCAGCATCTCGGGGACTAGCGGGCGCACAGATACGCAGTATTTT. Filled out from reference TRBV5-1 and TRBJ2-3, the complete variable domain reads KAGVTQTPRYLIKTRGQQVTLSCSPISGHRSVSWYQQTPGQGLQFLFEYFSETQRNKGNFPGRFSGRQFSNSRSEMNVSTLELGDSALYLCASISGTSGRTDTQYFGPGTRLTVL.

This clone was found once. In DNA form, the CDR3 reads TGTGCCAGCAGCCAAGGGGGACAGGGGGCTAGTCCGGTGAGGGGAAAACTGTTTTTT. This translates into CASSQGGQGASPVRGKLFF. The chain links TRBV4-2 to TRBJ1-4; 12 bases line up with TRBD1. The germline CDR1 and CDR2 sequences are LGHNA and YNFKEQ. The CDR3 runs 19 residues. Losses at the gene ends were 1 base for V and 10 bases for J; bases not matched to a gene: 16.

This clone was recorded only once. The chain carries TRBV12-3 or TRBV12-4 and TRBJ2-3, with D unclear. V was pared by 7 bases and J by 2 bases, with 10 bases between. This CDR3 spans 13 amino acids. The DNA for the CDR3 is TGTGCCAGCAATCGGCGGAACACAGATACGCAGTATTTT. This gives the protein CASNRRNTDTQYF.

V usage is TRBV20-1 and J usage is TRBJ1-5; 8 bases are shared with TRBD1. Germline CDR1 DFQATT, CDR2 SNEGSKA (reference sequence). This CDR3 comprises 16 residues. The V gene end was trimmed by 3 bases and the J gene end by 6 bases; junction bases not matched to a gene: 13. The CDR3 is CSASHFRDRNLQPQHF. DNA of the CDR3: TGCAGTGCTAGTCATTTCCGGGACAGGAATCTTCAGCCCCAGCATTTT.